The 9 T cell receptor beta chains listed next were all sequenced from one sample in a study of shared clonotypes between healthy human individuals. Some clones are missing from TCRdb's copy, which holds only in-frame ones; the method was immunoSEQ multiplex PCR. The sample has about 1,500,000 clones, roughly 95% seen once. Sequencing was performed on naive CD4+ T cells sorted from blood. Regarding subset: CD45RA+ positively selected. These receptor sequences come from a man aged 30-40 years in good health.

CDR3 nucleotides: TGCGCCAGCAGCTTAGATTCTGAAGCTTTCTTT. It specifies CASSLDSEAFF. The rearrangement links TRBV5-1 to TRBJ1-1; D is undetermined. The CDR3 length is 11 residues. V dropped 2 bases and J dropped 6 bases, with 5 bases sitting between them. Per the germline V gene, CDR1 is SGHRS and CDR2 is YFSETQ.

This chain links TRBV18 with TRBJ2-7, with D possibly matching TRBD2 (5 bases). This CDR3 contains 15 residues. Per the germline V gene, CDR1 is KGHSH and CDR2 is LQKENI. V lost 3 bases and J lost 0, with 12 bases in between. DNA of the CDR3: TGTGCCAGCTCACCGCTAGCTTCTCACTCCTACGAGCAGTACTTC. Amino acids: CASSPLASHSYEQYF.

V usage is TRBV25-1 and J usage is TRBJ2-7; TRBD1 matches 8 bases. The CDR3 has 16 amino acids. V shed 5 bases, J shed 0 bases, and the junction held 9 bases outside the gene matches. Germline V lookup: CDR1 MGHDK, CDR2 SYGVNS. In nucleotides, the CDR3 is TGTGCCAGCAGTATCAGGGGGCGGGATGGCTCCTACGAGCAGTACTTC. Its protein is CASSIRGRDGSYEQYF.

The CDR3 here is CASSPTGLAGMYNEQFF. CDR3 bases: TGTGCCAGCTCACCAACAGGACTAGCGGGAATGTACAATGAGCAGTTCTTC. This chain connects TRBV18 to TRBJ2-1; 12 nucleotides align to TRBD2. Unmatched junction bases numbered 6, after V lost 2 bases and J lost 4 bases. The CDR3 has 17 amino acids. Germline V CDR1 and CDR2: KGHSH, LQKENI.

This chain joins TRBV21-1 and TRBJ2-7; TRBD1, the table's D call, was not compared with the DNA. TRBV21-1 is noted as a pseudogene. This CDR3 is 17 amino acids long. The CDR3 DNA is TGTGCCAGCAGCACCCGGGACAGGGCGACATGGTTCTACGAGCAGTACTTC. Translated, it gives CASSTRDRATWFYEQYF.

This chain joins TRBV6-1 and TRBJ1-5; TRBD1 agrees at 9 bases. With 3 bases clipped from V and 0 bases from J, the junction kept 6 bases outside the gene matches. From germline, CDR1 is MNHNS and CDR2 SASEGT. The CDR3 consists of 17 residues. DNA of the CDR3: TGTGCCAGCAGTGATAGGACAGGGGCGTATAGCAATCAGCCCCAGCATTTT. Its protein product is CASSDRTGAYSNQPQHF.

The V and J genes are TRBV5-1 and TRBJ2-5; 8 bases agree with TRBD1. Trimming cost V 2 bases and J 0 bases; bases outside gene matches: 6. The CDR3 length is 16 residues. The germline V gene encodes CDR1 SGHRS and CDR2 YFSETQ. CDR3 sequence reads: CASSFGAGGNQETQYF. The DNA of the CDR3 is TGCGCCAGCAGCTTTGGGGCAGGGGGCAACCAAGAGACCCAGTACTTC.

J is TRBJ2-7 and V is TRBV7-9; maybe TRBD1 (6 bases). V lost 3 bases and J lost 6, with 24 bases in between. CDR3 length: 17 amino acids. Germline V CDR1 and CDR2: SEHNR, FQNEAQ (reference sequence). The CDR3 region is CASSFGSGLPEGVEQYF. DNA for the CDR3: TGTGCCAGCAGCTTCGGCTCGGGCCTCCCAGAGGGGGTCGAGCAGTACTTC. Combining the CDR3 with reference TRBV7-9 and TRBJ2-7 gives the whole variable domain DTGVSQNPRHKITKRGQNVTFRCDPISEHNRLYWYRQTLGQGPEFLTYFQNEAQLEKSRLLSDRFSAERPKGSFSTLEIQRTEQGDSAMYLCASSFGSGLPEGVEQYFGPGTRLTVT.

This clone was counted a single time. Other nucleotide sequences in the sample specify the same CDR3. The chain employs TRBV7-9 and TRBJ2-2; D call uncertain. This CDR3 spans 12 amino acids. CDR1 and CDR2 from the germline V gene are SEHNR and FQNEAQ (reference sequence). The V and J ends lost 2 bases and 7 bases respectively, with 5 bases between them. The CDR3 DNA reads as TGTGCCAGCAGCTTATCCGTCGGGGAGCTGTTTTTT. This encodes CASSLSVGELFF.